The sample holds one count of the clone carrying this TCR beta chain. Generated by immunoSEQ multiplex PCR, the TCRdb table keeps only in-frame clones and is missing some. Among around 60,000 clones listed, approximately 90% were seen once. This sample was taken from a study of T cell changes during pregnancy in multiple sclerosis. This CDR3 region has 15 residues. The germline gives CDR1 MNHNY, CDR2 SVGAGI (reference sequence). The V and J ends lost 6 bases and 6 bases respectively, with 20 bases between them. The sequence was obtained from a female donor in good health, enrolled as a control in a pregnancy study. The chain employs TRBV6-6 and TRBJ1-1; the D gene is possibly TRBD1 (6 bases). The specimen was peripheral blood, collected in the second trimester of pregnancy. CDR3 bases: TGTGCCAGCAGACTTGCATCAGGGGCTATCTCTGAAGCTTTCTTT. This gives the protein CASRLASGAISEAFF.